This TCR beta chain emerged from a study of T cell responses to AZD1222 COVID-19 vaccine. About this clone: Its antigen remains unidentified.

Germline V gives CDR1 SEHNR, CDR2 FQNEAQ (reference sequence). This CDR3 is built from 19 residues. Trimming took 8 bases from V and 2 from J; bases not matched to a gene: 16. Second doses that came at about 4 or about 12 weeks were put together. The protocol was immunoSEQ multiplex PCR, while the TCRdb copy is restricted to in-frame clones and leaves out a portion. The sample has about 140,000 clones, roughly 91% seen once. Study conclusions and caveats: At baseline, seropositivity was found in only 5 to 7 AZD1222 recipients.

The sequencing here drew on peripheral blood, taken 28 days after the second AZD1222 dose. The genes are TRBV7-9 and TRBJ2-5; TRBD2 matches 14 bases. This sequence was found in an adult who received the AZD1222 COVID-19 vaccine. Here the CDR3 reads CASAPKLRLAGGNQETQYF. The CDR3 DNA reads TGTGCCAGCGCTCCGAAGTTGAGACTAGCGGGGGGGAATCAAGAGACCCAGTACTTC.